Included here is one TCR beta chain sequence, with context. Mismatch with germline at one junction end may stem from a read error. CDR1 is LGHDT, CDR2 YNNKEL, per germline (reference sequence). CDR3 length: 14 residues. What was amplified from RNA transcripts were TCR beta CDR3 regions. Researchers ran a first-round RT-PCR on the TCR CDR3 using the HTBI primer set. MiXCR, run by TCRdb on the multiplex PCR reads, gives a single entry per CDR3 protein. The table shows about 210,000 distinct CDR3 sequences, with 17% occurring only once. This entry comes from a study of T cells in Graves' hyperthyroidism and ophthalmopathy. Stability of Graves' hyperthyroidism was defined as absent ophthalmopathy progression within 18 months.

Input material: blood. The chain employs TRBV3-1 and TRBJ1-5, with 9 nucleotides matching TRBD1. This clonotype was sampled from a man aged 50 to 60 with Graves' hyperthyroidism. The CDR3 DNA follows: TGTGCCAGCAGTCAAGACAGGGGGTATCGGCCCCAGCATTTT. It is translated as CASSQDRGYRPQHF.